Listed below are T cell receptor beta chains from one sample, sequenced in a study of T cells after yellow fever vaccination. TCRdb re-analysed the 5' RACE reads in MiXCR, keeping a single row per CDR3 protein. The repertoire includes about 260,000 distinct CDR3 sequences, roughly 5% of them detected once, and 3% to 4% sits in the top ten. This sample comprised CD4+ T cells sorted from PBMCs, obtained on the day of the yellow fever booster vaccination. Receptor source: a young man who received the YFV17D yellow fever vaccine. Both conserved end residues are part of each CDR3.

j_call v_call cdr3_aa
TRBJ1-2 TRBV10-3 CAISEPNRGYTF
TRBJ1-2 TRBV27 CASSFRTGGVGYTF
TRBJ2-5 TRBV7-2 CASSQSMGQPPETQYF
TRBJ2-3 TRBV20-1 CSARSTGTDTQYF
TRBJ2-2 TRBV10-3 CAIPTQAGVPGGELFF
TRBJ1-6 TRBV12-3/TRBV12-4 CASSLLGGPLHF
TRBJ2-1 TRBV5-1 CASSWASGGSYNEQFF
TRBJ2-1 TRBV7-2 CASSVPNEQFF
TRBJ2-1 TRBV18 CASSPQAIPSSYNEQFF
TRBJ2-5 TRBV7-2 CASSFARAQETQYF
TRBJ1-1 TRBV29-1 CSVEAGGTEAFF
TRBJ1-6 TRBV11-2 CASSLESSYNSPLHF
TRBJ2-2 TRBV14 CASTSEGGNIHPGELFF
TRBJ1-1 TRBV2 CATGALQGKNTEAFF
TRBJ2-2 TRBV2 CASSPLSGPLNTGELFF
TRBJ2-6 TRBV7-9 CASSLGGVGANVLTF
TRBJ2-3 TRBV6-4 CASSEHRGNTQYF
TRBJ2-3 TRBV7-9 CASSAPAEGLAGENTQYF